This T cell receptor (beta chain) was sequenced during a study of tumor-infiltrating lymphocytes in oesophageal squamous cell carcinoma. V was clipped by 6 bases and J by 3 bases; unmatched bases: 10. CDR1 is SEHNR, CDR2 FQNEAQ, per germline (reference sequence). CDR3 length: 15 amino acids. TCRdb processed the PCR reads anew with MiXCR; each CDR3 protein has one entry. The sample yields about 11,000 distinct CDR3 sequences, 52% seen once. A few counts support this clonotype. V is TRBV7-9 and J is TRBJ2-5; 7 positions agree with TRBD1. The specimen was esophageal tumor tissue. The clonotype originates from a female donor with esophageal squamous cell carcinoma. DNA for the CDR3: TGTGCCAGCAGTAAGGCCGGGACAGTGAAAGAGACCCAGTACTTC. The encoded protein is CASSKAGTVKETQYF.